Included here is one T cell receptor beta chain sequence, with context. As yet, its antigen is unknown. TCRdb redid the calling of the reads with MiXCR, one entry per CDR3 protein. In the table there are about 110,000 distinct CDR3 sequences, about 28% of which are singletons. The data originate from a study of T cell repertoires in cytomegalovirus infection. Study context: CMV epitopes used comprised recently identified HLA-C-restricted ones and well-studied HLA-B-restricted ones.

CDR1 and CDR2 from the germline V gene are SQVTM and ANQGSEA. This CDR3 contains 13 residues. Trimming left V 4 bases short and J 2 bases short, with 11 bases between. Study-wide results and caveats: CMV-specific TCR beta clonotypes restricted by HLA-C were the ones dominating the ex vivo response.

The sequence came from a human donor in good health (CMV status not recorded). Some clones in this sample may be carry-over from other donors' samples. The V call is TRBV29-1, the J call TRBJ1-2; possible D gene TRBD1, 6 bases. The sample was CD8+ T cells from cultured PBMCs, taken from culture after CMV antigen stimulation. The CDR3 region is CSVVGQGNYGYTF. The CDR3 region has the DNA TGCAGCGTTGTCGGGCAGGGGAACTATGGCTACACCTTC.